The rows below give T cell receptor beta chains drawn from one sample of a study. In TCRdb, the RT-PCR reads were re-called with MiXCR into one record per CDR3 protein. This repertoire shows hundreds of thousands of distinct CDR3 sequences, about 14% found once; its top ten account for roughly 4%. Sequenced material: memory CD4+ T cells from blood. These receptors originate from a female donor in good health, serving as a healthy control. The CDR3 runs from the conserved cysteine through the conserved F or W. A D gene is named only where the DNA matches it firmly. Size is omitted from some rows. Given values are once, few, many or a class for expanded clones.

size	V	J	D	DNA	CDR3
-	TRBV5-6	TRBJ1-4	-	TGTGCCAGCAGCTTGGGTGGGATCAGGAAGGCTAATGAAAAACTGTTTTTT	CASSLGGIRKANEKLFF
few	TRBV6-6	TRBJ1-1	-	TGTGCCAGCAGTGACCACCTCCGAGAGGTCACTGAAGCTTTCTTT	CASSDHLREVTEAFF
few	TRBV12-3/TRBV12-4	TRBJ2-7	TRBD2	TGTGCCAGCAGCCCTTGGGCTAGCGGCTACGAGCAGTACTTC	CASSPWASGYEQYF
many	TRBV6-5	TRBJ1-1	-	TGTGCCAGCAGTTACCGATATAATCAGGGTAGAAACACTGAAGCTTTCTTT	CASSYRYNQGRNTEAFF
many	TRBV7-6	TRBJ2-7	TRBD1	TGTGCCAGCAGCATAGGGACAGGGGGGTCCTACGAGCAGTACTTC	CASSIGTGGSYEQYF
few	TRBV29-1	TRBJ1-5	-	TGCAGCACCCGGGACGGAGATCAGCCCCAGCATTTT	CSTRDGDQPQHF
many	TRBV27	TRBJ2-2	-	TGTGCCAGCAGTGCAACACGAAACACCGGGGAGCTGTTTTTT	CASSATRNTGELFF
few	TRBV4-3	TRBJ2-7	TRBD1	TGCGCCAGCAGCCAAGCACTTGGGGACAGGTCGAGCCAGTACTTC	CASSQALGDRSSQYF
few	TRBV6-5	TRBJ2-2	-	TGTGCCAGCAGTACCAGGACAGGGGAGCTGTTTTTT	CASSTRTGELFF
-	TRBV7-9	TRBJ1-1	-	TGTGCCAGCGAATTTAATCCGGGGCCGACCACTGAAGCTTTCTTT	CASEFNPGPTTEAFF
few	TRBV5-1	TRBJ1-1	-	TGCGCCAGCAGCTTGGAAGGCTGGGGGCACGGGAACACTGAAGCTTTCTTT	CASSLEGWGHGNTEAFF
many	TRBV5-1	TRBJ2-7	TRBD2	TGCGCCAGCAGCTTACTAGCGGGAGGATCGTACGAGCAGTACTTC	CASSLLAGGSYEQYF
few	TRBV7-9	TRBJ1-3	-	TGTGCCAGCAGCTTAGCCGGCATCCCTTCTGGAAACACCATATATTTT	CASSLAGIPSGNTIYF
many	TRBV4-1	TRBJ2-3	TRBD1	TGCGCCAGCAGCCAGGGAGACAGGGATTCGGATACGCAGTATTTT	CASSQGDRDSDTQYF
few	TRBV6-5	TRBJ1-4	TRBD1	TGTGCCAGCAGTGAACAGGGACAGCCTAATGAAAAACTGTTTTTT	CASSEQGQPNEKLFF
few	TRBV20-1	TRBJ1-3	-	TGCAGTGCTAGCCAGACAGGCTCTGGAAACACCATATATTTT	CSASQTGSGNTIYF
many	TRBV12-3/TRBV12-4	TRBJ2-3	-	TGTGCCAGCGGTGGGGTAAAGGCCACAGATACGCAGTATTTT	CASGGVKATDTQYF
-	TRBV2	TRBJ2-3	-	TGTGCCAGCAGTGGGACAGTATTTCATTATTTT	CASSGTVFHYF
few	TRBV21-1	TRBJ1-1	-	TGTGCCAGCATACCTAGGGGTAGGGTCCACACTGAAGCTTTCTTT	CASIPRGRVHTEAFF
few	TRBV20-1	TRBJ1-1	-	TGCAGTGCCCCAAAAGTCGTGAACACTGAAGCTTTCTTT	CSAPKVVNTEAFF
few	TRBV5-1	TRBJ2-7	-	TGCGCCAGCAGCCGCGAAGGGGGCTCCTACGAGCAGTACTTC	CASSREGGSYEQYF
few	TRBV5-1	TRBJ1-5	TRBD1	TGCGCCAGCAGCCCTGGACAGGCGACCTTTGATCAGCCCCAGCATTTT	CASSPGQATFDQPQHF
-	TRBV28	TRBJ2-1	TRBD2	TGTGCCAGCAGTGGAAGACTAGCGCGACGCAGCAATGAGCAGTTCTTC	CASSGRLARRSNEQFF
few	TRBV3-1	TRBJ2-1	TRBD2	TGTGCCAGCAGGCTAGCGGGAGGCGACAATGAGCAGTTCTTC	CASRLAGGDNEQFF
many	TRBV7-2	TRBJ2-5	-	TGTGCCAGCAGCTTATTCCGTGGGGAGACCCAGTACTTC	CASSLFRGETQYF
few	TRBV10-3	TRBJ2-7	-	TGTGCCATCAGTGAGTCGATACCAGGACAGTACTTC	CAISESIPGQYF
few	TRBV7-2	TRBJ2-3	-	TGTGCCAGCAGCCCCAAGGTCTCGGCGGGGGCCCAGAGTACGCAGTATTTT	CASSPKVSAGAQSTQYF
-	TRBV5-1	TRBJ2-7	TRBD2	TGCGCCAGCAGCTTGAACCTCCGGGGGGCAGGACTAGCAAGCGAGCAGTACTTC	CASSLNLRGAGLASEQYF
few	TRBV7-2	TRBJ2-7	-	TGTGCCAGCAGCTTAGGGAAGGCGAACGAGCAGTACTTC	CASSLGKANEQYF
few	TRBV20-1	TRBJ1-4	-	TGCAGTGCTCACCTTCACCCGACCGGCGCAACTAATGAAAAACTGTTTTTT	CSAHLHPTGATNEKLFF
many	TRBV5-4	TRBJ1-1	TRBD1	TGTGCCAGCAGCTTCAATGACAGGGGGAACACTGAAGCTTTCTTT	CASSFNDRGNTEAFF
many	TRBV7-3	TRBJ2-1	-	TGTGCCAGCAGCTTAAACGGGCTCCCCTACAATGAGCAGTTCTTC	CASSLNGLPYNEQFF
many	TRBV20-1	TRBJ2-1	-	TGCAGTGGGGTTGGGGAGCTCTCCTACAATGAGCAGTTCTTC	CSGVGELSYNEQFF
-	TRBV7-3	TRBJ1-1	-	TGTGCCAGCCAAACAGGGAATGGGGAGTCTGAAGCTTTCTTT	CASQTGNGESEAFF